The 30 T cell receptor beta chains reported below all come from one sample, sequenced in a study of T cell responses to AZD1222 COVID-19 vaccine. Sequencing was performed with immunoSEQ multiplex PCR; in TCRdb, only in-frame clones are kept and a portion is missing. The repertoire includes 70,000 to 90,000 clones, approximately 83% of them detected once, and about 12% sits in the top ten. Sequencing used peripheral blood, obtained 28 days after the second AZD1222 dose. Receptor source: an adult who received the AZD1222 COVID-19 vaccine.

V usage is TRBV13 and J usage is TRBJ2-1, with D tentatively TRBD2 (6 bases). This CDR3 comprises 16 residues. V lost 1 base, J lost 7 bases, and 17 bases lay in between. Germline assignment: CDR1 PRHDT and CDR2 FYEKMQ (reference sequence). Here the CDR3 DNA reads TGTGCCAGCAGCTTAGTCGCGGGACGTCCTGGGAATGAGCAGTTCTTC. Residues: CASSLVAGRPGNEQFF.

J is TRBJ2-2 and V is TRBV2; the match to TRBD1 covers 7 bases. CDR3 length: 14 residues. Germline CDR1 SNHLY, CDR2 FYNNEI. Unmatched junction bases numbered 2, after V lost 7 bases and J lost 0 bases. CDR3 bases: TGTGCCAGCAATCAGGGGGCGAACACCGGGGAGCTGTTTTTT. This sequence encodes CASNQGANTGELFF. The full variable domain, in which reference TRBV2 and TRBJ2-2 provide the parts outside the CDR3, is EPEVTQTPSHQVTQMGQEVILRCVPISNHLYFYWYRQILGQKVEFLVSFYNNEISEKSEIFDDQFSVERPDGSNFTLKIRSTKLEDSAMYFCASNQGANTGELFFGEGSRLTVL.

The chain uses TRBV3-1 (or the pseudogene TRBV3-2) and TRBJ2-7; D perhaps matches TRBD2 (5 bases). Between the trimmed V and J ends, which lost 1 base and 2 bases, there was a span of 9 bases. Germline CDR1 and CDR2: LGHDT and YNNKEL (reference sequence). The CDR3 totals 14 residues. This CDR3 reads CASSQVLGAYEQYV. CDR3 DNA: TGTGCCAGCAGCCAAGTGCTCGGGGCCTACGAGCAGTACGTC.

The rearrangement joins TRBV30 to TRBJ1-1, with TRBD1 identical over 10 bases. This CDR3 contains 13 residues. From germline, CDR1 is GTSNPN and CDR2 SVGIG (reference sequence). The trim removed 5 bases at V and 11 bases at J, leaving 11 bases unmatched. DNA for the CDR3: TGTGCCTGGGGCCGGGACAGGGGCGGAGTGGCTTTCTTT. Its protein product is CAWGRDRGGVAFF.

V usage is TRBV11-3 and J usage is TRBJ1-2; 8 nucleotides line up with TRBD1. The CDR3 totals 15 residues. CDR1 and CDR2 from the germline V gene are SGHNT and YENEEA. J lost 4 bases, V lost 3 bases, and 7 bases had no gene match. Here the CDR3 reads CASSFSGTGRYGYTF. DNA for the CDR3: TGTGCCAGCAGCTTCTCGGGGACAGGTCGCTATGGCTACACCTTC.

The V gene is TRBV11-3, the J gene TRBJ1-2; possibly TRBD1 for D (5 bases). This CDR3 has 16 amino acids. V was pared by 4 bases and J by 0 bases, with 15 bases between. Germline CDR1 reads SGHNT; CDR2 reads YENEEA. CDR3 in DNA: TGTGCCAGCAGCTCGACCGGGACGTCTGCTAACTATGGCTACACCTTC. Amino acid sequence: CASSSTGTSANYGYTF.

The chain combines TRBV19 with TRBJ1-5; D possibly corresponds to TRBD1 (6 bases). Looked up from germline, CDR1 is LNHDA and CDR2 is SQIVND (reference sequence). Between the trimmed V and J ends, which lost 9 bases and 11 bases, there was a span of 20 bases. The CDR3 runs to 13 residues. The DNA of the CDR3 is TGTGCCAGCCGGCCGGGGGGGCGCGGGGCCCAGCATTTT. Amino acids: CASRPGGRGAQHF.

J is TRBJ1-1 and V is TRBV29-1; 8 nucleotides agree with TRBD1. The V gene end was trimmed by 7 bases and the J gene end by 4 bases; junction bases not matched to a gene: 11. This CDR3 is built from 14 residues. From germline, CDR1 is SQVTM and CDR2 ANQGSEA. This chain's CDR3 is CSATPGDRGTEAFF. In DNA form, the CDR3 reads TGCAGCGCTACGCCTGGAGACAGGGGCACTGAAGCTTTCTTT.

The rearrangement joins TRBV20-1 to TRBJ2-3; the match to TRBD2 covers 12 bases. V lost 3 bases, J lost 8 bases, and 6 bases stayed unmatched. The CDR3 has 14 amino acids. Germline-derived CDR1 and CDR2 are DFQATT and SNEGSKA (reference sequence). As DNA, the CDR3 is TGCAGTGCTAGTCTAGCGGGAGGGAGTCTTACGCAGTATTTT. It is translated as CSASLAGGSLTQYF.

The DNA for the CDR3 is TGTGCCACCGCACGGACAGGGGCTCAGCCCCAGCATTTT. Translation: CATARTGAQPQHF. This rearrangement joins TRBV6-5 to TRBJ1-5, with 9 bases that match TRBD1. V trimming: 10 bases; J trimming: 6 bases; junction bases outside the gene matches: 7. This CDR3 spans 13 amino acids. Germline-derived CDR1 and CDR2 are MNHEY and SVGAGI.

The J gene is TRBJ1-6, the V gene TRBV30; no clear D. The CDR3 consists of 13 residues. Trimming cost V 2 bases and J 5 bases, with 7 bases left between them. From germline, CDR1 is GTSNPN and CDR2 SVGIG (reference sequence). The CDR3 nucleotides are TGTGCCTGGAGTTTCAGGCATAATTCACCCCTCCACTTT. As protein: CAWSFRHNSPLHF.

V and J are TRBV11-3 and TRBJ2-3, with TRBD2 matching 8 bases. Losses at the gene ends were 1 base for V and 6 bases for J; bases not matched to a gene: 9. Germline CDR1 and CDR2: SGHNT and YENEEA. This CDR3 is built from 16 residues. For the CDR3, the DNA is TGTGCCAGCAGCTTAGCCCTGGCGGGGGGCTTGGATACGCAGTATTTT. It is translated as CASSLALAGGLDTQYF.

The chain employs TRBV7-2 and TRBJ2-2; unclear D gene. In germline, CDR1 is SGHTA, CDR2 FQGNSA. The V end lost 0 bases, the J end lost 6 bases, and 8 bases lay between the germline ends. This CDR3 has 14 amino acids. The CDR3 region is CASSLAQRAGELFF. The CDR3 bases are TGTGCCAGCAGCTTAGCACAAAGGGCCGGGGAGCTGTTTTTT.

The J gene is TRBJ2-1, the V gene TRBV24-1, with 9 bases matching TRBD1. This CDR3 has 16 amino acids. CDR1 and CDR2 (germline): KGHDR, SFDVKD. With V trimmed by 10 bases and J by 9 bases, 18 bases remained unmatched. For the CDR3, the DNA is TGTGCCACTTCGACCCTTCCCGGGACAGGGTTTGGTGAGCAGTTCTTC. This codes for CATSTLPGTGFGEQFF.

V and J are TRBV18 and TRBJ1-5; 9 nucleotides agree with TRBD1. Germline lookup yields CDR1 KGHSH and CDR2 LQKENI. Losses at the gene ends were 3 bases for V and 5 bases for J; bases not matched to a gene: 5. The CDR3 totals 15 residues. The CDR3 loop reads CASSPGQGLHQPQHF. In DNA, the CDR3 is TGTGCCAGCTCACCCGGACAGGGGTTGCATCAGCCCCAGCATTTT.

The V and J genes are TRBV21-1 and TRBJ2-1; TRBD2 is the table's D call, not checked against the DNA. TRBV21-1 is assigned pseudogene status. The CDR3 contains 16 residues. The CDR3 loop is CASSALRGYSYNEQFF. The CDR3 DNA sequence: TGTGCCAGCAGCGCCCTTCGGGGTTATTCCTACAATGAGCAGTTCTTC.

This chain links TRBV9 with TRBJ2-1; D is ambiguous. The CDR3 is 13 residues long. From germline, CDR1 is SGDLS and CDR2 YYNGEE. V was pared by 1 base and J by 10 bases, with 12 bases between. The CDR3 reads CASSVFADGEQFF. The DNA for the CDR3 is TGTGCCAGCAGCGTATTCGCCGATGGGGAGCAGTTCTTC. The entire variable domain, with the rest obtained from reference TRBV9 and TRBJ2-1, is as follows: DSGVTQTPKHLITATGQRVTLRCSPRSGDLSVYWYQQSLDQGLQFLIQYYNGEERAKGNILERFSAQQFPDLHSELNLSSLELGDSALYFCASSVFADGEQFFGPGTRLTVL.

The rearrangement joins TRBV11-3 to TRBJ2-5; D assignment may be TRBD1 or TRBD2 (6 bases each). The germline CDR1 and CDR2 sequences are SGHNT and YENEEA. With 5 bases removed from V and 5 bases from J, the gap between germline ends came to 21 bases. CDR3 length equals 16 residues. CDR3: CASSPRGTEGGETQYF. CDR3 nucleotide sequence: TGTGCCAGCAGCCCCCGGGGGACCGAAGGGGGGGAGACCCAGTACTTC.

V gene TRBV6-5 combines with J gene TRBJ1-4; TRBD1 agrees at 8 bases. The germline V gene encodes CDR1 MNHEY and CDR2 SVGAGI. Germline trimming cut 0 bases from V and 7 bases from J; bases unmatched to any gene: 1. This CDR3 is built from 14 residues. The CDR3 nucleotides are TGTGCCAGCAGTTACTCCGACAGGGGTGAAAAACTGTTTTTT. It codes for CASSYSDRGEKLFF.

The V call is TRBV5-5, the J call TRBJ2-1, with D unclear. V dropped 1 base and J dropped 6 bases, with 14 bases sitting between them. In germline, CDR1 is SGHKS, CDR2 YYEKEE (reference sequence). The CDR3 totals 15 residues. The CDR3 region is CASSLFTGAGNEQFF. The CDR3 coding sequence is TGTGCCAGCAGCTTGTTCACGGGTGCAGGCAATGAGCAGTTCTTC.

The chain has TRBV19 and TRBJ2-5; 11 bases line up with TRBD1. This CDR3 has 18 amino acids. With V trimmed by 4 bases and J by 5 bases, 15 bases remained unmatched. CDR1 and CDR2 (germline): LNHDA, SQIVND (reference sequence). The chain's CDR3 is CASSTSFGQGALYETQYF. The CDR3 DNA is TGTGCCAGTAGTACCTCTTTTGGACAGGGGGCGCTCTACGAGACCCAGTACTTC.

The chain recombines TRBV21-1 with TRBJ1-6. TRBV21-1 is a pseudogene segment. CDR3 size: 16 residues. CDR3 in amino acids: CAIPLPGILYNSPLHF. CDR3 DNA: TGTGCCATCCCACTTCCCGGGATCCTCTATAATTCACCCCTCCACTTT.

This rearrangement joins TRBV2 to TRBJ2-5, with 12 bases identical to TRBD2. Unmatched junction bases numbered 10, after V lost 6 bases and J lost 5 bases. There are 16 residues in the CDR3. CDR1 is SNHLY, CDR2 FYNNEI, per germline. The CDR3 is CASRSRTSGVQETQYF. In DNA form, the CDR3 reads TGTGCCAGCAGAAGTAGGACTAGCGGGGTTCAGGAGACCCAGTACTTC.

V and J are TRBV18 and TRBJ2-1, with 7 bases that match TRBD1. CDR3 size: 14 residues. With 3 bases clipped from V and 5 bases from J, the junction kept 4 bases outside the gene matches. Germline V gene lookup returns CDR1 KGHSH and CDR2 LQKENI. The CDR3 sequence: CASSPGQKDNEQFF. In DNA, the CDR3 is TGTGCCAGCTCACCGGGACAGAAAGACAATGAGCAGTTCTTC.

This clone was found a few times. V and J are TRBV4-1 and TRBJ2-1; 10 bases agree with TRBD2. The CDR3 has 18 amino acids. Germline V gene lookup returns CDR1 MGHRA and CDR2 YSYEKL. J was trimmed by 6 bases and V by 1 base; bases with no gene match: 12. CDR3 sequence reads: CASSQGYSGRERGNEQFF. Written as DNA, the CDR3 is TGCGCCAGCAGCCAAGGATACAGCGGGAGGGAGAGAGGCAATGAGCAGTTCTTC.

The chain couples TRBV7-2 to TRBJ2-2; TRBD1 matches at 7 bases. Trimming removed 5 bases from V and 6 bases from J; junction bases left unmatched: 6. Germline values: CDR1 SGHTA, CDR2 FQGNSA. The CDR3 has 14 amino acids. The CDR3 DNA reads TGTGCCAGCAGCCTAACAGGGGTCTCCGGGGAGCTGTTTTTT. Translation: CASSLTGVSGELFF. The variable domain in full, with the rest retrieved from reference TRBV7-2 and TRBJ2-2, is GAGVSQSPSNKVTEKGKDVELRCDPISGHTALYWYRQSLGQGLEFLIYFQGNSAPDKSGLPSDRFSAERTGGSVSTLTIQRTQQEDSAVYLCASSLTGVSGELFFGEGSRLTVL.

The chain links TRBV21-1 to TRBJ2-1; TRBD2, as called in the table, went unchecked against the DNA. TRBV21-1 is noted as a pseudogene. The CDR3 length is 15 residues. CDR3 sequence: CASSRRRTSRYEQFF. Here the CDR3 DNA reads TGTGCCAGCAGCCGCCGGAGGACTAGTAGGTATGAGCAGTTCTTC.

The chain has TRBV19 and TRBJ2-3; maybe TRBD2 (6 bases). This CDR3 spans 14 amino acids. Germline V CDR1 and CDR2: LNHDA, SQIVND (reference sequence). V was pared by 6 bases and J by 6 bases, with 16 bases between. CDR3 sequence (DNA): TGTGCCAGTAGCACCCGGGACTTCAGGGATACGCAGTATTTT. The encoded protein is CASSTRDFRDTQYF.

The CDR3 here is CASSFFSAGVTGELFF. CDR3 DNA sequence: TGTGCCAGCAGTTTTTTTTCAGCGGGAGTAACCGGGGAGCTGTTTTTT. The chain is built from TRBV6-2 or TRBV6-3 and TRBJ2-2; 8 bases are a match to TRBD2. CDR1 is MNHEY, CDR2 SVGEGT, per germline. Trimming removed 4 bases from V and 5 bases from J; junction bases left unmatched: 9. The CDR3 covers 16 residues.

This chain links TRBV28 with TRBJ1-2, with D maybe TRBD1 (5 bases). The V and J ends lost 6 bases and 4 bases respectively, with 15 bases between them. The length of the CDR3 is 14 residues. From germline, CDR1 is MDHEN and CDR2 SYDVKM. In DNA form, the CDR3 reads TGTGCCAGCAGCGGGACCCTGAAAAGCTATGGCTACACCTTC. Translation gives CASSGTLKSYGYTF.